This T cell receptor (beta chain) was found in a study of beta chain features in type 1 diabetes. General study points: The study found moderately but significantly shorter TCRB CDR3s in all four CD4+ subsets of Type 1 diabetes patients. Naive, central memory and regulatory TCRB repertoires appeared more similar among patients than healthy donors. Whatever favoring of shorter templates PCR might show would apply equally to patients and controls.

Markers CD45RO/CCR7/CD25/CD127/CD95/CD27 served to sort CD4+ naive, central memory, regulatory and stem cell-like memory cells. This CDR3 region has 14 residues. Germline CDR1 reads MNHEY; CDR2 reads SVGAGI. V shed 6 bases and J 4 bases; nucleotides not matched to a gene: 9. Every bit of the isolated RNA underwent reverse transcription, so sequencing read expressed TCRB transcripts. TCRdb keeps only in-frame clones here, not all; method: immunoSEQ multiplex PCR. Found here are about 150,000 clones, around 10% of them singletons; the top ten hold more than 0.45%. This clone occurred a few times. As yet, its antigen is unknown.

Sequencing used central memory CD4+ T cells from blood. V and J are TRBV6-5 and TRBJ2-7; TRBD2 agrees at 7 bases. The receptor comes from a man younger than 40 with type 1 diabetes. CDR3 nucleotide sequence: TGTGCCAGCAGCCGGGACTATAATAAGTACGAGCAGTACTTC. It specifies CASSRDYNKYEQYF.